Below are 4 T cell receptor beta chains sequenced from a single sample in a study of a mutant IDH1 vaccine in newly diagnosed glioma. Time point denoted: week 5, during vaccination. Topical imiquimod was applied with each vaccine dose, which held 300 ug of mutant IDH1 20-mer peptide. Antigens for these TCRs are unknown. Sequenced by immunoSEQ multiplex PCR; TCRdb stores in-frame clones only, minus some. This table has more than 55,000 clones, less than 85% appearing once. The sequencing used PBMCs, collected from a glioma patient whose treatment included an IDH1 peptide vaccine. All receptors derive from a woman between 18 and 29 years old with glioma. Some clones in this sample may be carry-over from other donors' samples.

This rearrangement joins TRBV6-1 to TRBJ1-2; no reliable D call. Trimming took off 7 bases at V and 8 bases at J, with 14 bases between the two ends. Germline CDR1 reads MNHNS; CDR2 reads SASEGT. There are 12 residues in the CDR3. CDR3 sequence (DNA): TGTGCCAGCACTCGAACCGGGTACGGCTACACCTTC. It specifies CASTRTGYGYTF.

This chain links TRBV2 with TRBJ2-1; 9 bases fit TRBD1. The CDR3 spans 16 residues. Germline loops: CDR1 SNHLY, CDR2 FYNNEI. With V trimmed by 8 bases and J by 3 bases, 11 bases remained unmatched. Here the CDR3 DNA reads TGTGCCAGCTCTTTTACCGGGACAGGGAACTACAATGAGCAGTTCTTC. Its translation is CASSFTGTGNYNEQFF.

The V gene is TRBV9, the J gene TRBJ2-1, with 12 bases identical to TRBD2. CDR1 and CDR2 from the germline V gene are SGDLS and YYNGEE. The CDR3 consists of 16 residues. J was trimmed by 9 bases and V by 3 bases; bases with no gene match: 10. Written as DNA, the CDR3 is TGTGCCAGCAGCGCCGCTAGCGGGAGGGCCTGGGGTGAGCAGTTCTTC. Its protein is CASSAASGRAWGEQFF.

This chain uses TRBV13 with TRBJ2-7; 9 positions match TRBD1. The CDR3 is 15 amino acids. The germline gives CDR1 PRHDT, CDR2 FYEKMQ (reference sequence). With V trimmed by 10 bases and J by 5 bases, 15 bases remained unmatched. CDR3 sequence reads: CATGQGTPPGNEQYF. DNA of the CDR3: TGTGCCACCGGACAGGGGACCCCTCCAGGGAACGAGCAGTACTTC. Looking up the rest from reference TRBV13 and TRBJ2-7 gives the full variable domain: AAGVIQSPRHLIKEKRETATLKCYPIPRHDTVYWYQQGPGQDPQFLISFYEKMQSDKGSIPDRFSAQQFSDYHSELNMSSLELGDSALYFCATGQGTPPGNEQYFGPGTRLTVT.